This is a list of T cell receptor beta chains from one sample in a study of T cells in Graves' hyperthyroidism and ophthalmopathy. TCRdb re-derived calls from the multiplex PCR reads in MiXCR, one entry per CDR3 protein. The table includes 310,000 or so distinct CDR3 sequences, 15% to 20% detected once. The sequenced material came from blood. The receptor set was obtained from a woman aged 60-75 years with Graves' ophthalmopathy. Each CDR3 is given without its conserved first and last residue.

v_call: TRBV7-6; cdr3_length: 15; j_call: TRBJ2-5; cdr3_aa: ASSLVGSGSIPETQY
v_call: TRBV11-3; cdr3_length: 11; j_call: TRBJ1-3; cdr3_aa: ASSQDSGNTIY
v_call: TRBV18; cdr3_length: 14; j_call: TRBJ1-2; cdr3_aa: ASSPNSGTASYGYT
v_call: TRBV28; cdr3_length: 11; j_call: TRBJ1-1; cdr3_aa: ASSLVSQGEAF
v_call: TRBV12-3/TRBV12-4; cdr3_length: 10; j_call: TRBJ1-2; cdr3_aa: ASSFDRVGYT
v_call: TRBV4-1; cdr3_length: 13; j_call: TRBJ2-5; cdr3_aa: ASSRSPGLEETQY
v_call: TRBV6-1; cdr3_length: 11; j_call: TRBJ2-1; cdr3_aa: ASTLSFGNEQF
v_call: TRBV7-6; cdr3_length: 14; j_call: TRBJ2-2; cdr3_aa: ASSLETGANTGELF
v_call: TRBV27; cdr3_length: 15; j_call: TRBJ2-7; cdr3_aa: ASSLSIRDRVSYEQY
v_call: TRBV5-1; cdr3_length: 13; j_call: TRBJ1-1; cdr3_aa: ASSPGQGVFTEAF
v_call: TRBV4-3; cdr3_length: 15; j_call: TRBJ1-6; cdr3_aa: ASSQEIKGSYNSPLH
v_call: TRBV2; cdr3_length: 13; j_call: TRBJ1-4; cdr3_aa: ASSDVTGTHEKLF
v_call: TRBV27; cdr3_length: 13; j_call: TRBJ1-6; cdr3_aa: ASSLWTDYNSPLH
v_call: TRBV5-1; cdr3_length: 13; j_call: TRBJ2-2; cdr3_aa: ASSLASGNTGELF
v_call: TRBV9; cdr3_length: 11; j_call: TRBJ2-1; cdr3_aa: ASSVYPDNEQF
v_call: TRBV7-2; cdr3_length: 13; j_call: TRBJ1-6; cdr3_aa: ASSLGDPLNSPLH
v_call: TRBV28; cdr3_length: 11; j_call: TRBJ2-1; cdr3_aa: ASSFDSIYEQF
v_call: TRBV3-1; cdr3_length: 9; j_call: TRBJ2-7; cdr3_aa: GSGQGNEQY
v_call: TRBV11-2; cdr3_length: 13; j_call: TRBJ1-6; cdr3_aa: ASRNTGQGFSPLH
v_call: TRBV20-1; cdr3_length: 13; j_call: TRBJ1-4; cdr3_aa: SAPKGGRTNEKLF
v_call: TRBV18; cdr3_length: 14; j_call: TRBJ1-1; cdr3_aa: ASSLIRDTQNTEAF
v_call: TRBV14; cdr3_length: 14; j_call: TRBJ2-5; cdr3_aa: ASSQVYRGARETQY
v_call: TRBV2; cdr3_length: 10; j_call: TRBJ1-1; cdr3_aa: ASMAVAGHAF
v_call: TRBV3-1; cdr3_length: 10; j_call: TRBJ1-2; cdr3_aa: ASSQPTEGYT
v_call: TRBV10-1; cdr3_length: 10; j_call: TRBJ2-7; cdr3_aa: ASSEPGGEQY
v_call: TRBV29-1; cdr3_length: 9; j_call: TRBJ2-7; cdr3_aa: SVTRDRVQY
v_call: TRBV9; cdr3_length: 13; j_call: TRBJ2-5; cdr3_aa: ASSVGTGVGETQY
v_call: TRBV28; cdr3_length: 13; j_call: TRBJ1-2; cdr3_aa: ASSFMGVTNYGYT
v_call: TRBV9; cdr3_length: 13; j_call: TRBJ2-7; cdr3_aa: ASSPRTESSYEQY
v_call: TRBV9; cdr3_length: 12; j_call: TRBJ2-7; cdr3_aa: ASSVAAGDYEQY
v_call: TRBV7-9; cdr3_length: 12; j_call: TRBJ2-5; cdr3_aa: ASSLGLAVETQY
v_call: TRBV2; cdr3_length: 12; j_call: TRBJ1-5; cdr3_aa: ASSEIQDDQPQH
v_call: TRBV5-1; cdr3_length: 12; j_call: TRBJ1-4; cdr3_aa: ASSLQGAGEKLF
v_call: TRBV2; cdr3_length: 12; j_call: TRBJ1-5; cdr3_aa: ASSEYGGGQPQH
v_call: TRBV12-3/TRBV12-4; cdr3_length: 10; j_call: TRBJ2-7; cdr3_aa: TSSMGLYEQY
v_call: TRBV15; cdr3_length: 14; j_call: TRBJ1-5; cdr3_aa: ATSRVTGWSDQPQH
v_call: TRBV19; cdr3_length: 11; j_call: TRBJ1-1; cdr3_aa: ASRLDRGKEAF
v_call: TRBV29-1; cdr3_length: 13; j_call: TRBJ1-4; cdr3_aa: SAQFNRETNEKLF
v_call: TRBV2; cdr3_length: 11; j_call: TRBJ1-2; cdr3_aa: ASSGDRGGGYT
v_call: TRBV7-2; cdr3_length: 12; j_call: TRBJ2-1; cdr3_aa: ASSRDRSYNEQF
v_call: TRBV28; cdr3_length: 13; j_call: TRBJ1-2; cdr3_aa: ASSIRQGGYYGYT
v_call: TRBV19; cdr3_length: 13; j_call: TRBJ1-1; cdr3_aa: ASNQGRSMNTEAF
v_call: TRBV20-1; cdr3_length: 15; j_call: TRBJ2-1; cdr3_aa: SAGLAGGQDSYNEQF
v_call: TRBV11-2; cdr3_length: 12; j_call: TRBJ2-5; cdr3_aa: ASSPSRGGETQY
v_call: TRBV19; cdr3_length: 13; j_call: TRBJ2-1; cdr3_aa: ASSRLASLYNEQF
v_call: TRBV20-1; cdr3_length: 11; j_call: TRBJ1-1; cdr3_aa: SAREHSNTEAF
v_call: TRBV18; cdr3_length: 13; j_call: TRBJ1-5; cdr3_aa: ASADGHNGNQPQH
v_call: TRBV11-2; cdr3_length: 11; j_call: TRBJ1-6; cdr3_aa: ASSPDRGSPLH
v_call: TRBV7-2; cdr3_length: 13; j_call: TRBJ2-5; cdr3_aa: ASSLQAGGQETQY
v_call: TRBV9; cdr3_length: 12; j_call: TRBJ2-7; cdr3_aa: ASSVASGSYEQY
v_call: TRBV7-8; cdr3_length: 10; j_call: TRBJ2-1; cdr3_aa: ASSFSGQTKF
v_call: TRBV6-2/TRBV6-3; cdr3_length: 12; j_call: TRBJ2-7; cdr3_aa: ASSFDYKGGEQY
v_call: TRBV11-2; cdr3_length: 13; j_call: TRBJ2-1; cdr3_aa: ASSSGQPAMIEQF
v_call: TRBV20-1; cdr3_length: 14; j_call: TRBJ2-7; cdr3_aa: SASSGAGQGMNEQY
v_call: TRBV19; cdr3_length: 13; j_call: TRBJ2-5; cdr3_aa: ASSIMASGRETQY
v_call: TRBV19; cdr3_length: 12; j_call: TRBJ1-2; cdr3_aa: AIQTGPPHYGYT
v_call: TRBV25-1; cdr3_length: 15; j_call: TRBJ2-6; cdr3_aa: ASLAGQGVFGANVLT
v_call: TRBV2; cdr3_length: 14; j_call: TRBJ2-7; cdr3_aa: ASSRGQADTPYEQY
v_call: TRBV27; cdr3_length: 13; j_call: TRBJ2-7; cdr3_aa: ASSLRDTSSYEQY
v_call: TRBV7-2; cdr3_length: 13; j_call: TRBJ2-3; cdr3_aa: ASSLVGGGTDTQY